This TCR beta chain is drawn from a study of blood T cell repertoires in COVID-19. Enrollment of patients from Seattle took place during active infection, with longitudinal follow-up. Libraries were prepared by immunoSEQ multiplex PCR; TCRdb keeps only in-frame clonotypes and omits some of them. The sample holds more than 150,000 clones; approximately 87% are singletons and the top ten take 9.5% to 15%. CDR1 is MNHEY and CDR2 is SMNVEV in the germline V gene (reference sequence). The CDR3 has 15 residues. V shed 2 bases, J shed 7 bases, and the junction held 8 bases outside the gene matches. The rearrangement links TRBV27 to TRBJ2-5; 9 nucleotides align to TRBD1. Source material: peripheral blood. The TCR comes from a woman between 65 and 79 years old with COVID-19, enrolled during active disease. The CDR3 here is CASSLIQGAAGTQYF. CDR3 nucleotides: TGTGCCAGCAGTTTAATACAGGGGGCAGCGGGGACCCAGTACTTC.